The 12 T cell receptor beta chains below come from one sample, sequenced in a study of cytomegalovirus exposure and HLA in healthy donors. Primers: 60 Vbeta forward and 13 Jbeta reverse. TCRdb's copy holds only in-frame clones and misses some; the assay was immunoSEQ multiplex PCR. In the table there are 80,000 or so clones, roughly 64% of which are singletons. The sequenced material came from PBMCs. All receptors come from a man aged 25 to 40 in good health and CMV-seropositive.

The chain combines TRBV2 with TRBJ1-1; tentatively, D is TRBD1 (6 bases). CDR1 is SNHLY, CDR2 FYNNEI, per germline. The V gene lost 3 bases and the J gene lost 7 bases, with 21 bases spanning the gap. The CDR3 has 16 amino acids. The DNA of the CDR3 is TGTGCCAGCAGTGAGGGGGCCACGGTTCGGTGGGATGAAGCTTTCTTT. Its protein product is CASSEGATVRWDEAFF.

This clone came up once. The V and J genes are TRBV28 and TRBJ1-1; weak D call: TRBD1 (6 bases). Looked up from germline, CDR1 is MDHEN and CDR2 is SYDVKM. The CDR3 spans 17 residues. V gave up 4 bases and J gave up 4 bases, with 22 bases separating them. The CDR3 is CASSSLLKGEGGTEAFF. The CDR3 DNA follows: TGTGCCAGCAGTTCCTTATTAAAGGGGGAGGGGGGCACTGAAGCTTTCTTT.

This clone showed up just a few times. The chain carries TRBV4-3 and TRBJ2-7; TRBD1 is a possible D gene (6 bases). The length of the CDR3 is 14 residues. Germline lookup yields CDR1 LGHNA and CDR2 YSLEER. The V gene lost 4 bases and the J gene lost 1 base, with 11 bases spanning the gap. The CDR3 DNA reads as TGCGCCAGCAGCCGGGATACAGGGTCCTACGAGCAGTACTTC. Protein product: CASSRDTGSYEQYF.

Written as DNA, the CDR3 is TGTGCCAGTAGTGTTGAACTAGCGTTCTCCTACGAGCAGTACTTC. It encodes CASSVELAFSYEQYF. The V call is TRBV19, the J call TRBJ2-7, with TRBD2 matching over 7 bases. Trimming cost V 5 bases and J 0 bases; bases outside gene matches: 7. This CDR3 contains 15 residues. CDR1 is LNHDA, CDR2 SQIVND, per germline (reference sequence).

This sequence joins TRBV29-1 and TRBJ2-6; a possible D gene is TRBD1 (6 bases). Germline CDR1 reads SQVTM; CDR2 reads ANQGSEA. With 1 base removed from V and 0 bases from J, the gap between germline ends came to 10 bases. The CDR3 spans 16 residues. This chain's CDR3 is CSVEGTADSGANVLTF. CDR3 nucleotide sequence: TGCAGCGTTGAAGGGACAGCTGACTCTGGGGCCAACGTCCTGACTTTC.

The chain combines TRBV11-3 with TRBJ1-2, with 8 bases that match TRBD1. V was pared by 4 bases and J by 4 bases, with 14 bases of the junction left unmatched. The CDR3 runs 17 residues. From germline, CDR1 is SGHNT and CDR2 YENEEA. The DNA for the CDR3 is TGTGCCAGCAGCTCACCCGCCCCCGGACAGGGAACCTATGGCTACACCTTC. This gives the protein CASSSPAPGQGTYGYTF. Variable domain in full (rest from reference TRBV11-3 and TRBJ1-2): EAGVVQSPRYKIIEKKQPVAFWCNPISGHNTLYWYLQNLGQGPELLIRYENEEAVDDSQLPKDRFSAERLKGVDSTLKIQPAELGDSAVYLCASSSPAPGQGTYGYTFGSGTRLTVV.

V is TRBV7-8 and J is TRBJ2-5, with D possibly being TRBD2 (5 bases). This CDR3 contains 15 residues. The germline V gene encodes CDR1 SGHVS and CDR2 FQNEAQ. V was clipped by 5 bases and J by 7 bases, with 20 bases between them. The CDR3: CASSISDSVVGTQYF. The CDR3 region has the DNA TGTGCCAGCAGCATCTCGGACTCAGTGGTCGGGACCCAGTACTTC.

The chain carries TRBV7-3 and TRBJ2-3, with D possibly TRBD1 on 6 matching bases. The CDR3 is 15 amino acids. From germline, CDR1 is SGHTA and CDR2 FQGTGA. The germline V and J ends were trimmed by 2 bases and 0 bases, with 9 bases remaining between them. Written as DNA, the CDR3 is TGTGCCAGCAGCTTATCGGGACACAGCACAGATACGCAGTATTTT. It yields the protein CASSLSGHSTDTQYF.

The J gene is TRBJ2-5, the V gene TRBV19, with 7 positions matching TRBD1. This CDR3 region has 14 residues. V lost 5 bases and J lost 5; bases outside the gene matches: 8. The germline V gene has CDR1 LNHDA and CDR2 SQIVND (reference sequence). CDR3 in amino acids: CASSVTGSRETQYF. The CDR3, as DNA: TGTGCCAGTAGTGTGACAGGGTCCCGGGAGACCCAGTACTTC.

This chain joins TRBV7-2 and TRBJ1-2, with TRBD1 matching over 9 bases. V was pared by 4 bases and J by 0 bases, with 9 bases of the junction left unmatched. The CDR3 is made up of 17 amino acids. Per the germline V gene, CDR1 is SGHTA and CDR2 is FQGNSA. The CDR3 DNA follows: TGTGCCAGCAGCTCCCCGGGACAGGGTCGGACTAACTATGGCTACACCTTC. Translating it yields CASSSPGQGRTNYGYTF.

The chain uses TRBV4-1 and TRBJ1-3; D uncertain. There are 15 residues in the CDR3. The V end lost 1 base, the J end lost 0 bases, and 7 bases lay between the germline ends. Germline V gene lookup returns CDR1 MGHRA and CDR2 YSYEKL. The CDR3, as DNA: TGCGCCAGCAGCCAAGGAGACAACTCTGGAAACACCATATATTTT. Translation gives CASSQGDNSGNTIYF.

In this sample, this clone turned up a few times. The genes are TRBV9 and TRBJ2-7, with D tentatively TRBD2 (5 bases). This CDR3 is 15 amino acids long. Trimming removed 4 bases from V and 3 bases from J, with 17 bases in between. Germline-derived CDR1 and CDR2 are SGDLS and YYNGEE. In DNA, the CDR3 is TGTGCCAGCAGCCCGGGCGGGCTCCGTAACTACGAGCAGTACTTC. Translating gives CASSPGGLRNYEQYF.